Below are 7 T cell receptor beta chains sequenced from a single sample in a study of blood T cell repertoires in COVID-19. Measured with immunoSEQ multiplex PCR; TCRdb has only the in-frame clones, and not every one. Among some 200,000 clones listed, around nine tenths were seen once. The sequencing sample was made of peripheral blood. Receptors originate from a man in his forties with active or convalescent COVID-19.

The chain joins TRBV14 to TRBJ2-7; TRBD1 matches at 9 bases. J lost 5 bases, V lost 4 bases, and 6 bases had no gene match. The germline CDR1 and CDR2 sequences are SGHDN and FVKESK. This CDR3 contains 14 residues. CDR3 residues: CASSRQQGAHEQYF. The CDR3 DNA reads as TGTGCCAGCAGCCGTCAACAGGGGGCTCACGAGCAGTACTTC.

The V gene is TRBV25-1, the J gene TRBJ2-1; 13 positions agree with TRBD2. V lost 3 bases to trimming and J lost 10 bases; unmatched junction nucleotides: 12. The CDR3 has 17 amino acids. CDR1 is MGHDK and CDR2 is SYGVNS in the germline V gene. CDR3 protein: CASSEPPGTSGVGEQFF. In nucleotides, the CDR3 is TGTGCCAGCAGTGAGCCCCCCGGGACTAGCGGGGTAGGGGAGCAGTTCTTC.

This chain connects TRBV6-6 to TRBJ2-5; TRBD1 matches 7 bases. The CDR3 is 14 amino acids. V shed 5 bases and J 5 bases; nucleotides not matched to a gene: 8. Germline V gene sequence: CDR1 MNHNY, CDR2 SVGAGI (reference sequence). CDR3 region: CASSPSTGRETQYF. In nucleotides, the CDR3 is TGTGCCAGCAGTCCCTCGACAGGGCGCGAGACCCAGTACTTC.

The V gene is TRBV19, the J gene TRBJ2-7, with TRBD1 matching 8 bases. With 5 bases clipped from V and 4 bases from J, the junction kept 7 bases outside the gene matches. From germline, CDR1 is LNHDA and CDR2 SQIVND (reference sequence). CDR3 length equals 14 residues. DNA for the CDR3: TGTGCCAGTAGTGAACAGGGGGGTTATTACGAGCAGTACTTC. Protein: CASSEQGGYYEQYF.

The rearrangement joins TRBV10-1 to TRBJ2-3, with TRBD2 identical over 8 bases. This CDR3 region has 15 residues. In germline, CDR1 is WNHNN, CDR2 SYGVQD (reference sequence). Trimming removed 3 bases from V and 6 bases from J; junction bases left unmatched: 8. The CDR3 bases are TGCGCCAGCAGTGATAGCGGGGCGGCTCCGGATACGCAGTATTTT. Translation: CASSDSGAAPDTQYF.

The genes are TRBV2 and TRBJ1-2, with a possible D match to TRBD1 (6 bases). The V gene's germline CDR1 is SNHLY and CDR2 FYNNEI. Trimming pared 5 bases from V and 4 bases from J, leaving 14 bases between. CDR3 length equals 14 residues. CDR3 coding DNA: TGTGCCAGCAGTCTTACAGGGTCGCCCTATGGCTACACCTTC. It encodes CASSLTGSPYGYTF.

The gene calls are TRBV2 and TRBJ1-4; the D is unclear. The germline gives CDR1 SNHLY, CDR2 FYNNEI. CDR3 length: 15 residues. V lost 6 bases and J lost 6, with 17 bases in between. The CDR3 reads CASRDRLGGYEKLFF. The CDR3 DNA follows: TGTGCCAGCAGAGACCGACTGGGAGGATATGAAAAACTGTTTTTT.